One and the same sample provided the 2 T cell receptor beta chains below, sequenced in a study of T cell repertoires in cytomegalovirus infection. No antigens are known for them. TCRdb reanalysed the reads using MiXCR and keeps one entry per CDR3 protein. Among 600,000 to 700,000 distinct CDR3 sequences listed, 33% were seen once. The sequencing here drew on cultured PBMCs, taken from culture after CMV antigen stimulation. Receptors originate from a human donor in good health (CMV status not recorded). Some clones in this sample may be carry-over from other donors' samples.

With regard to this clonotype: This clone may be a read error of a much larger clone one base away. The CDR3 end shows no conserved phenylalanine or tryptophan, and so a read error is likely. This rearrangement joins TRBV6-1 to TRBJ2-1, with 11 positions matching TRBD1. CDR1 MNHNS and CDR2 SASEGT come from the germline V gene. Trimming at V came to 6 bases and at J to 8 bases, leaving 6 bases not matched to a gene. This CDR3 is built from 14 residues. CDR3 nucleotides: TGTGCCAGCAGGAGGACAGGGGGCGTGGATGAGCAGTTCTAC. This gives the protein CASRRTGGVDEQFY.

This clonotype came up many times. The V gene is TRBV7-2, the J gene TRBJ1-1, with D possibly matching TRBD1 (5 bases). This CDR3 is 14 amino acids long. CDR1 and CDR2 from the germline V gene are SGHTA and FQGNSA. Trimming left V 6 bases short and J 1 base short, with 12 bases between. DNA for the CDR3: TGTGCCAGCAGTCCCGGGACCACGAACACTGAAGCTTTCTTT. It translates to CASSPGTTNTEAFF.